Below, 9 T cell receptor beta chains from the same sample are listed, as sequenced in a study of blood T cell repertoires in COVID-19. Some clones are missing from TCRdb's copy, which holds only in-frame ones; the method was immunoSEQ multiplex PCR. The data hold some 170,000 clones, with more than 70% observed a single time. The source material was PBMCs or T cells enriched from blood (not recorded which). The receptors stem from a man between 35 and 55 years old who had recovered from COVID-19.

The gene calls are TRBV6-5 and TRBJ1-5; no definite D call. The CDR3 has 15 residues. V lost 2 bases, J lost 3 bases, and 11 bases lay in between. Germline V CDR1 and CDR2: MNHEY, SVGAGI. The CDR3 loop is CASSYGSGSNQPQHF. CDR3 DNA sequence: TGTGCCAGCAGTTACGGGAGCGGGTCCAATCAGCCCCAGCATTTT.

The chain is built from TRBV19 and TRBJ2-1; D may be TRBD2 (6 bases). The CDR3 is 14 amino acids. V gave up 7 bases and J gave up 5 bases, with 15 bases separating them. Looked up from germline, CDR1 is LNHDA and CDR2 is SQIVND (reference sequence). CDR3 region: CASTMGGGHNEQFF. The CDR3 nucleotides read TGTGCCAGTACCATGGGGGGTGGCCACAATGAGCAGTTCTTC.

V usage is TRBV7-6 and J usage is TRBJ1-6, with D possibly matching TRBD1 (6 bases). CDR1 SGHVS and CDR2 FNYEAQ come from the germline V gene. The CDR3 is 15 amino acids. V was pared by 1 base and J by 7 bases, with 11 bases between. The CDR3 DNA follows: TGTGCCAGCAGCTTAGGACTCCAGGGGAATTCACCCCTCCACTTT. Its translation: CASSLGLQGNSPLHF. Using reference TRBV7-6 and TRBJ1-6 for the parts outside the CDR3, the full variable domain is GAGVSQSPRYKVTKRGQDVALRCDPISGHVSLYWYRQALGQGPEFLTYFNYEAQQDKSGLPNDRFSAERPEGSISTLTIQRTEQRDSAMYRCASSLGLQGNSPLHFGNGTRLTVT.

The V gene is TRBV6-1, the J gene TRBJ1-6; 11 bases match TRBD1. The CDR3 totals 16 residues. The V gene end was trimmed by 3 bases and the J gene end by 14 bases; junction bases not matched to a gene: 12. Germline V gene data show CDR1 as MNHNS and CDR2 as SASEGT. CDR3 amino acids: CASSEGGGTGGLTLHF. The CDR3 DNA reads TGTGCCAGCAGTGAGGGAGGAGGGACAGGGGGTTTAACCCTCCACTTT.

In this sample, this clone turned up a few times. The chain is built from TRBV5-6 and TRBJ1-2, with no clear D. The V and J ends lost 2 bases and 9 bases respectively, with 11 bases between them. Germline values: CDR1 SGHDT, CDR2 YYEEEE. The CDR3 runs 12 residues. CDR3 in amino acids: CASSFKAARYTF. The CDR3 DNA reads TGTGCCAGCAGCTTCAAGGCGGCCCGCTACACCTTC. Together with reference TRBV5-6 and TRBJ1-2, the CDR3 gives the full variable domain: DAGVTQSPTHLIKTRGQQVTLRCSPKSGHDTVSWYQQALGQGPQFIFQYYEEEERQRGNFPDRFSGHQFPNYSSELNVNALLLGDSALYLCASSFKAARYTFGSGTRLTVV.

V and J are TRBV29-1 and TRBJ2-1; tentatively, D is TRBD1 (6 bases). Germline V CDR1 and CDR2: SQVTM, ANQGSEA. The CDR3 sequence is 12 residues long. V lost 3 bases, J lost 5 bases, and 8 bases lay in between. CDR3 region: CSVEDSNNEQFF. CDR3 in DNA: TGCAGCGTTGAGGACAGCAACAATGAGCAGTTCTTC.

The chain combines TRBV18 with TRBJ1-3; unclear D gene. V was trimmed by 0 bases and J by 6 bases, leaving 6 bases between them. CDR3 length: 13 amino acids. Germline V lookup: CDR1 KGHSH, CDR2 LQKENI. CDR3 DNA sequence: TGTGCCAGCTCACCACCGAGTGAAAACACCATATATTTT. Translation: CASSPPSENTIYF. The full variable domain, completed using reference TRBV18 and TRBJ1-3, is NAGVMQNPRHLVRRRGQEARLRCSPMKGHSHVYWYRQLPEEGLKFMVYLQKENIIDESGMPKERFSAEFPKEGPSILRIQQVVRGDSAAYFCASSPPSENTIYFGEGSWLTVV.

This chain links TRBV4-2 with TRBJ1-1; no reliable D call. Germline CDR1 LGHNA, CDR2 YNFKEQ. The ends were cut back, 0 bases at V and 10 bases at J, with 15 bases in the middle. The CDR3 extends over 14 amino acids. CDR3 in amino acids: CASSQEFVGYVAFF. The CDR3 DNA reads TGTGCCAGCAGCCAAGAATTCGTCGGGTATGTAGCTTTCTTT.

The rearrangement joins TRBV29-1 to TRBJ2-3; 7 positions agree with TRBD2. With V trimmed by 3 bases and J by 3 bases, 6 bases remained unmatched. Germline CDR1 and CDR2: SQVTM and ANQGSEA. The CDR3 has 14 residues. The CDR3 region is CSVEGPSGTDTQYF. The CDR3 nucleotides read TGCAGCGTTGAGGGTCCTAGCGGAACAGATACGCAGTATTTT.